This T cell receptor (beta chain) is drawn from a study of relationships among human T cell subsets. A few counts support this clonotype. From mRNA, alpha and beta CDR3 regions were amplified using semiquantitative ARM-PCR. Tagged nested gene-specific primers were used first, then communal superprimers amplified exponentially. TCRdb used MiXCR to reprocess the multiplex PCR reads, holding one entry per CDR3 protein. The sample consists of approximately 15,000 distinct CDR3 sequences, around three fifths of them appearing once. Germline CDR1 is SQVTM and CDR2 is ANQGSEA. V was shortened by 6 bases and J by 2 bases, with 16 bases between the two germline ends. The CDR3 is 14 residues long.

The chain combines TRBV29-1 with TRBJ2-5; the D gene could be TRBD1 or TRBD2 (5 bases each). The source material was total T cells sorted from blood. This receptor was identified in a man aged 35-49 years in good health. Here the CDR3 DNA reads TGCAGCGTCGCCAAAGGGACCACACAAGAGACCCAGTACTTC. This gives the protein CSVAKGTTQETQYF. Drawing the rest from reference TRBV29-1 and TRBJ2-5, the complete variable domain is SAVISQKPSRDICQRGTSLTIQCQVDSQVTMMFWYRQQPGQSLTLIATANQGSEATYESGFVIDKFPISRPNLTFSTLTVSNMSPEDSSIYLCSVAKGTTQETQYFGPGTRLLVL.